A selection of T cell receptor beta chains follows, all from one sample in a study of blood T cell repertoires in COVID-19. Produced via immunoSEQ multiplex PCR; TCRdb's table is partial and in-frame only. The sample includes around 230,000 clones, about 86% seen only once; the top ten take about 9.5%. The sequencing sample was made of peripheral blood. These receptors originate from an elderly woman with acute or convalescent COVID-19. Both conserved end residues are part of each CDR3. Fields, in order: CDR3 length, J gene, clone size, V gene, CDR3 protein. Where a row states a size, it is once, few, many or the class of an expanded clone; other rows omit it.

16 | TRBJ2-5 | - | TRBV19 | CASSSRGGGNQETQYF
15 | TRBJ1-2 | once | TRBV4-1 | CASSPPFPANYGYTF
16 | TRBJ1-2 | few | TRBV27 | CASSLNMGQGSGGYTF
16 | TRBJ1-5 | - | TRBV28 | CASSLWRRGDNQPQHF
15 | TRBJ1-2 | - | TRBV5-1 | CASSLGTGVDYGYTF
15 | TRBJ1-3 | once | TRBV19 | CASSRDRLSGNTIYF
16 | TRBJ2-5 | once | TRBV5-1 | CASSLIPSGAGETQYF
15 | TRBJ1-1 | - | TRBV5-4 | CASSPAGGRNTEAFF
13 | TRBJ2-7 | - | TRBV5-5 | CASSLDRNYEQYF
13 | TRBJ2-5 | - | TRBV12-5 | CASADSGEETQYF
17 | TRBJ2-4 | - | TRBV2 | CASSRGQGARAEDIQYF
12 | TRBJ2-7 | few | TRBV7-9 | CASSSSGYEQYF
16 | TRBJ1-5 | - | TRBV19 | CASSILSGRNNQPQHF
15 | TRBJ2-5 | - | TRBV10-3 | CAISEPRLASETQYF
12 | TRBJ2-7 | - | TRBV29-1 | CSVKDGTVEQYF